This T cell receptor beta chain originates from a study of regulatory T cells in long-lasting Graves disease. The study, taken as a whole, reports: Only peripheral blood was studied, not thyroid tissue. A greater number of public clonotypes (about 2,900) was shared by persistent patients than by new patients (roughly 880).

The germline CDR1 and CDR2 sequences are SGHAT and FQNNGV. Trimming shortened V by 4 bases and J by 4 bases, and 12 bases separated the two germline ends. The CDR3 loop spans 14 amino acids. Time point meaning: newly diagnosed GD, antithyroid drugs for less than 3 months. Researchers made the TCR library from RNA that was extracted from PBMCs. This clonotype was counted at least ten times. Its antigen is unknown. TCR beta libraries were built with iRepertoire HTBI primers and Arm-PCR of CDR3 regions. MiXCR, applied by TCRdb to the multiplex PCR reads, yields one record per CDR3 protein. The repertoire holds 620,000 or so distinct CDR3 sequences, 15% to 20% seen once, with 15% to 20% in the top ten. These same records also appear under a second study, on T cells in Graves' hyperthyroidism and ophthalmopathy. According to that study: Criteria for exclusion of patients were uncontrolled infection, other autoimmune disease, pregnancy or lactation. Blood also carried most thyroid clonotypes expanded above 0.001.

V gene TRBV11-2 combines with J gene TRBJ2-3, with D possibly being TRBD1 (5 bases). The receptor's source is a woman between 25 and 40 years old with Graves disease. Sequenced here: peripheral blood mononuclear cells (PBMCs), sampled at new diagnosis, from a patient treated with antithyroid drugs. This CDR3 is CASSSQGWADTQYF. CDR3 DNA: TGTGCCAGCAGCTCTCAGGGTTGGGCAGATACGCAGTATTTT.